The source of this T cell receptor (beta chain) is a study of CD8 T cells in ankylosing spondylitis. V lost 10 bases, J lost 4 bases, and 15 bases stayed unmatched. Germline V lookup: CDR1 ENHRY, CDR2 SYGVKD. This CDR3 has 15 amino acids. This clonotype was counted at least ten times. MiXCR, run by TCRdb on the 5' RACE reads, gives a single entry per CDR3 protein. The sample records about 240,000 distinct CDR3 sequences, approximately 7.6% being singletons. The source of this sequence is a female donor with ankylosing spondylitis or in good health (not recorded which). The sequenced material came from blood, either unsorted or a sorted T cell fraction (not recorded which). V gene TRBV10-3 combines with J gene TRBJ1-2, with TRBD1 matching 7 bases. The DNA for the CDR3 is TGTGCCACCCGCCGAGACAGGGCAAACGTCTATGGCTACACCTTC. It codes for CATRRDRANVYGYTF.